This T cell receptor beta chain was observed in a study of T cell responses to AZD1222 COVID-19 vaccine. A single count supports this clone. Some clones are missing from TCRdb's copy, which holds only in-frame ones; the method was immunoSEQ multiplex PCR. The table has 85,000 to 100,000 clones, around 90% seen once. The V and J ends lost 2 bases and 6 bases respectively, with 17 bases between them. The CDR3 runs 17 residues. Germline loops: CDR1 LNHNV, CDR2 YYDKDF (reference sequence). The origin of this receptor is an adult in good health. Specimen: peripheral blood, collected on day 0 of AZD1222 vaccination. The rearrangement uses TRBV15 and TRBJ1-6; D is possibly TRBD1 (6 bases). The CDR3 DNA reads as TGTGCCACCAGCAGAACGGCTAACAGGGATATTAATTCACCCCTCCACTTT. It is translated as CATSRTANRDINSPLHF.